This T cell receptor (beta chain) was recorded in a study of cytomegalovirus exposure and HLA in healthy donors. Study-level findings and limits: Overall, about 160 TCR beta chains were annotated as cytomegalovirus-associated. Most CMV-associated TCR beta chains were later found to appear HLA-restricted. TRBV6-2, TRBV6-3 and some other V segments were excluded as indistinguishable.

PCR used 60 Vbeta primers and 13 Jbeta primers. Original analysis: There were around 78 million unique TCR beta chains by a later count, and 10 million to 12 million of them were shared. Using immunoSEQ multiplex PCR, the repertoire was profiled, and TCRdb retains in-frame clones only, with some absent. The DNA was the basis for D and trimming; V, J and clone size are from that table. The data show around 200,000 clones, 75% to 90% seen once. This CDR3 has 12 residues. V shed 10 bases and J shed 8 bases, with 14 bases lying between them. Germline CDR1 and CDR2: SNHLY and FYNNEI. Points on this clone: Its antigen is still unknown.

This clonotype was sampled from a man in his forties in good health and CMV-seropositive. The chain is built from TRBV2 and TRBJ1-4; D may be TRBD1 (6 bases). Sequencing used PBMCs. As DNA, the CDR3 is TGTGCCACCCAGGGGAGACGGGAAAAACTGTTTTTT. Its protein is CATQGRREKLFF.